Following are 3 T cell receptor beta chains from one sample sequenced in a study of cytomegalovirus exposure and HLA in healthy donors (dated by TCRdb to 2016 to 2017). Library preparation was by the immunoSEQ multiplex PCR assay. The multiplex PCR relied on a mix of 60 forward primers for TCR Vbeta segments and 13 reverse primers for TCR Jbeta segments. The clones in this table, taken by TCRdb from immuneACCESS, are in-frame only. Not every clone is retained; where verified, under half of the shortfall comes from an unresolved V gene, and the cause of the rest is unknown. For this sample the table gives 150,000 to 200,000 clones, of which roughly 13% were detected only once. Clones ranked in the top ten supply approximately 7.8% of the sample. Sequences were obtained from PBMCs. The receptors here all came from a man aged 50 to 59 in good health and CMV-seropositive.

This clone was picked up a small number of times. V gene TRBV27 combines with J gene TRBJ1-2; the match to TRBD1 covers 7 bases. CDR1 MNHEY and CDR2 SMNVEV come from the germline V gene (reference sequence). CDR3 length: 13 amino acids. The junction had 3 bases not matched to a gene; V was cut back by 3 bases and J by 5 bases. CDR3 bases: TGTGCCAGCAGTTTTGACAGGGAATATGGCTACACCTTC. It yields the protein CASSFDREYGYTF.

The chain joins TRBV7-6 to TRBJ1-1, with TRBD1 matching over 7 bases. The CDR3 sequence is 17 residues long. The V gene end was trimmed by 1 base and the J gene end by 2 bases; junction bases not matched to a gene: 10. Germline V gives CDR1 SGHVS, CDR2 FNYEAQ. CDR3 nucleotide sequence: TGTGCCAGCAGCTTAGGCCCGGGGACAGACTTAAACACTGAAGCTTTCTTT. Encoded protein: CASSLGPGTDLNTEAFF. The variable domain in full, with the rest retrieved from reference TRBV7-6 and TRBJ1-1, is GAGVSQSPRYKVTKRGQDVALRCDPISGHVSLYWYRQALGQGPEFLTYFNYEAQQDKSGLPNDRFSAERPEGSISTLTIQRTEQRDSAMYRCASSLGPGTDLNTEAFFGQGTRLTVV.

This chain's CDR3 is CATSEGEVTWKTQYF. CDR3 nucleotide sequence: TGTGCCACCTCGGAAGGGGAGGTGACCTGGAAGACCCAGTACTTC. The chain links TRBV19 to TRBJ2-5, with D tentatively TRBD2 (6 bases). This CDR3 spans 15 amino acids. Trimming cost V 10 bases and J 6 bases, with 24 bases left between them. CDR1 LNHDA and CDR2 SQIVND come from the germline V gene (reference sequence).